These 16 T cell receptor beta chains were sequenced from one sample in a study of regulatory T cells in long-lasting Graves disease (dated by TCRdb to the early 2020s). Library prep was done by multiplex PCR. Reads for this sample came from an Illumina HiSeq 4000. CDR3 regions were amplified by Arm-PCR with iRepertoire HTBI primers to construct TCR beta libraries. TCRdb reanalyzed the raw reads on its own, using fastp at Q25 for trimming and MiXCR for clone calling, and kept in-frame beta chains. CDR3 protein duplicates are merged, each entry listing the most common genes and DNA. A total of a few hundred thousand distinct CDR3 sequences appear in this sample, 23% of them only once. Clones ranked in the top ten supply around 26% of the sample. Sample time point, as interpreted from the label and publication: persistent/refractory GD, antithyroid drugs over 5 years with positive TRAb. For both TCR sequencing and RNA sequencing, RNA was extracted from PBMCs using TRIzol.

This specimen was peripheral blood mononuclear cells (PBMCs), taken when the disease was refractory, from a patient treated with antithyroid drugs. The source of these receptors is a female donor with Graves disease.

This clonotype was seen only a few times. The chain carries TRBV5-1 and TRBJ1-3; perhaps TRBD1 as D (5 bases). CDR3 length equals 15 residues. Germline loops: CDR1 SGHRS, CDR2 YFSETQ. V lost 0 bases, J lost 4 bases, and 11 bases lay in between. The CDR3 region is CASSLESGRGNTIYF. For the CDR3, the DNA is TGCGCCAGCAGCTTGGAATCAGGGAGGGGAAACACCATATATTTT.

J is TRBJ1-6 and V is TRBV30; D call uncertain. CDR3 length: 17 amino acids. CDR1 GTSNPN and CDR2 SVGIG come from the germline V gene (reference sequence). V lost 0 bases and J 5 bases, leaving 17 bases between the germline ends. The CDR3 loop reads CAWSVKGATAHNSPLHF. The CDR3 nucleotides are TGTGCCTGGAGTGTAAAGGGTGCTACTGCCCATAATTCACCCCTCCACTTT.

This chain links TRBV3-1 with TRBJ2-2; D tentatively fits TRBD1 or TRBD2 (5 bases each). CDR3 length: 15 residues. The V and J ends lost 2 bases and 6 bases respectively, with 13 bases between them. Germline lookup yields CDR1 LGHDT and CDR2 YNNKEL (reference sequence). CDR3 loop: CASSQRGSGSGELFF. CDR3 coding DNA: TGTGCCAGCAGCCAACGGGGCTCTGGCTCCGGGGAGCTGTTTTTT.

The V gene is TRBV4-2, the J gene TRBJ1-2; possibly TRBD1 for D (6 bases). The length of the CDR3 is 17 residues. The V gene lost 0 bases and the J gene lost 3 bases, with 17 bases spanning the gap. Germline V gene lookup returns CDR1 LGHNA and CDR2 YNFKEQ. CDR3 nucleotides: TGTGCCAGCAGCCAAGATTCAGGGGACACCGGGGACTATGGCTACACCTTC. Protein sequence: CASSQDSGDTGDYGYTF.

The chain employs TRBV18 and TRBJ2-7; 10 bases are shared with TRBD1. Germline assignment: CDR1 KGHSH and CDR2 LQKENI. V was pared by 3 bases and J by 2 bases, with 7 bases of the junction left unmatched. The CDR3 spans 16 residues. CDR3 nucleotides: TGTGCCAGCTCACCTCGAGGGGGACAGGGGCCCTACGAGCAGTACTTC. It yields the protein CASSPRGGQGPYEQYF. The complete variable domain, with remaining parts taken from reference TRBV18 and TRBJ2-7, reads NAGVMQNPRHLVRRRGQEARLRCSPMKGHSHVYWYRQLPEEGLKFMVYLQKENIIDESGMPKERFSAEFPKEGPSILRIQQVVRGDSAAYFCASSPRGGQGPYEQYFGPGTRLTVT.

In this sample, this clonotype turned up many times. The chain combines TRBV28 with TRBJ2-5, with 8 nucleotides matching TRBD1. The V gene end was trimmed by 8 bases and the J gene end by 4 bases; junction bases not matched to a gene: 9. The CDR3 loop spans 14 amino acids. The germline CDR1 and CDR2 sequences are MDHEN and SYDVKM. The CDR3 DNA reads as TGTGCCAGCGGAGTCACAGGGGGAGCAGAGACCCAGTACTTC. Translation: CASGVTGGAETQYF.

To note about this clonotype: A much larger clone sits a single nucleotide away, making a read error possible. The chain joins TRBV13 to TRBJ1-6; D gene unclear. CDR3 length equals 14 residues. V was shortened by 8 bases and J by 12 bases, with 20 bases between the two germline ends. CDR1 PRHDT and CDR2 FYEKMQ come from the germline V gene (reference sequence). The CDR3 is CASSPGGGSLPLHF. In nucleotides, the CDR3 is TGTGCCAGCTCTCCCGGCGGCGGGTCTTTACCCCTCCACTTT.

The sample holds a few counts of this clonotype. The chain joins TRBV2 to TRBJ1-5; 9 bases are a match to TRBD1. The length of the CDR3 is 17 residues. CDR1 is SNHLY and CDR2 is FYNNEI in the germline V gene. The trim removed 5 bases at V and 4 bases at J, leaving 12 bases unmatched. DNA of the CDR3: TGTGCCAGCAGTAACCGACCACCGGGACAGGGAAATCAGCCCCAGCATTTT. Protein sequence: CASSNRPPGQGNQPQHF.

This clonotype was counted a few times. This sequence joins TRBV7-9 and TRBJ1-2; 9 bases are shared with TRBD1. Germline assignment: CDR1 SEHNR and CDR2 FQNEAQ (reference sequence). The V segment lost 3 bases and the J segment 5 bases; nucleotides outside the gene matches: 13. The CDR3 loop spans 17 amino acids. The CDR3 loop is CASSFSGQGFRGYGYTF. The CDR3 DNA is TGTGCCAGCAGCTTTTCGGGACAGGGCTTCAGGGGGTATGGCTACACCTTC.

The J gene is TRBJ2-7, the V gene TRBV4-2; 7 bases are shared with TRBD2. Looked up from germline, CDR1 is LGHNA and CDR2 is YNFKEQ. This CDR3 spans 15 amino acids. J was trimmed by 4 bases and V by 1 base; bases with no gene match: 7. Here the CDR3 DNA reads TGTGCCAGCAGCCAAGGAAATAGCGGGCCATACGAGCAGTACTTC. Translated: CASSQGNSGPYEQYF.

About this clonotype: One junction end disagrees with the germline gene, perhaps due to a read error. This chain joins TRBV12-3 or TRBV12-4 and TRBJ2-2; TRBD2 matches at 13 bases. The CDR3 is 17 amino acids. CDR3 in amino acids: CATGRKGLAGPTGELVF. CDR3 sequence (DNA): TGTGCCACGGGCCGGAAGGGACTAGCGGGACCCACCGGGGAGCTGGTTTTT.

This clonotype was observed many times. The rearrangement joins TRBV2 to TRBJ1-6; a weak D match, TRBD1 (5 bases). Looked up from germline, CDR1 is SNHLY and CDR2 is FYNNEI. The germline V and J ends were trimmed by 5 bases and 6 bases, with 17 bases remaining between them. This CDR3 is 16 amino acids long. DNA for the CDR3: TGTGCCAGCAGTTCTCGACAGTTGGCCCCTAATTCACCCCTCCACTTT. Its protein product is CASSSRQLAPNSPLHF.

This chain connects TRBV11-2 to TRBJ2-3, with D uncertain. CDR1 and CDR2 (germline): SGHAT, FQNNGV. V lost 5 bases to trimming and J lost 1 base, with 4 bases between them. This CDR3 spans 12 amino acids. CDR3 coding DNA: TGTGCCAGCAGCCATCGCACAGATACGCAGTATTTT. It codes for CASSHRTDTQYF.

This clonotype was recorded at least ten times. J is TRBJ2-5 and V is TRBV20-1; D perhaps matches TRBD2 (6 bases). Germline-derived CDR1 and CDR2 are DFQATT and SNEGSKA (reference sequence). Trimming shortened V by 1 base and J by 4 bases, and 13 bases separated the two germline ends. This CDR3 contains 14 residues. CDR3 protein: CSARVGGARETQYF. Here the CDR3 DNA reads TGCAGTGCTAGAGTAGGAGGGGCCCGAGAGACCCAGTACTTC.

The sample holds many counts of this clonotype. J is TRBJ2-5 and V is TRBV5-6; D possibly corresponds to TRBD2 (5 bases). Germline CDR1 is SGHDT and CDR2 is YYEEEE. V lost 0 bases and J lost 3, with 18 bases in between. The CDR3 runs 17 residues. The CDR3 coding sequence is TGTGCCAGCAGCTTGGAGTGGTCATCCGAGACTAAAGAGACCCAGTACTTC. It encodes CASSLEWSSETKETQYF.

This clonotype was observed a handful of times. V is TRBV19 and J is TRBJ1-6, with 7 bases lining up with TRBD1. This CDR3 is built from 15 residues. The germline CDR1 and CDR2 sequences are LNHDA and SQIVND (reference sequence). V lost 4 bases, J lost 4 bases, and 4 bases stayed unmatched. CDR3 sequence: CASSSGTVYNSPLHF. CDR3 nucleotides: TGTGCCAGTAGTAGCGGGACAGTTTATAATTCACCCCTCCACTTT.